This T cell receptor beta chain is drawn from a study of neurological immune-mediated disorders. Findings and caveats of the study: No expanded-clone CDR3 amino acid sequence recurred across subjects, suggesting private TCR-beta repertoires.

The CDR3 consists of 14 residues. With 4 bases clipped from V and 2 bases from J, the junction kept 5 bases outside the gene matches. Germline assignment: CDR1 SGHRS and CDR2 YFSETQ. This clonotype was counted ten times or more. Its antigen is unknown. A 10-nucleotide random UMI tagged transcripts in template-switch 5'RACE cDNA synthesis. Over 180 million TCR-beta sequences (from 15-18 subjects) were yielded by each sequencing run. TCRdb recomputed calls from the 5' RACE reads with MiXCR, one row per CDR3 protein. This sample has under 80,000 distinct CDR3 sequences, with around 9.9% found just once. The unsorted libraries were generated from a total of 2 million PBMCs, which had been stored in RNAlater at -80 C.

The sequence derives from a man aged 50 to 59 in good health. Input material: PBMCs. The chain has TRBV5-1 and TRBJ2-5; 7 nucleotides agree with TRBD1. The CDR3, as DNA: TGCGCCAGCAGCCCAGGACAGGCACAAGAGACCCAGTACTTC. It yields the protein CASSPGQAQETQYF.